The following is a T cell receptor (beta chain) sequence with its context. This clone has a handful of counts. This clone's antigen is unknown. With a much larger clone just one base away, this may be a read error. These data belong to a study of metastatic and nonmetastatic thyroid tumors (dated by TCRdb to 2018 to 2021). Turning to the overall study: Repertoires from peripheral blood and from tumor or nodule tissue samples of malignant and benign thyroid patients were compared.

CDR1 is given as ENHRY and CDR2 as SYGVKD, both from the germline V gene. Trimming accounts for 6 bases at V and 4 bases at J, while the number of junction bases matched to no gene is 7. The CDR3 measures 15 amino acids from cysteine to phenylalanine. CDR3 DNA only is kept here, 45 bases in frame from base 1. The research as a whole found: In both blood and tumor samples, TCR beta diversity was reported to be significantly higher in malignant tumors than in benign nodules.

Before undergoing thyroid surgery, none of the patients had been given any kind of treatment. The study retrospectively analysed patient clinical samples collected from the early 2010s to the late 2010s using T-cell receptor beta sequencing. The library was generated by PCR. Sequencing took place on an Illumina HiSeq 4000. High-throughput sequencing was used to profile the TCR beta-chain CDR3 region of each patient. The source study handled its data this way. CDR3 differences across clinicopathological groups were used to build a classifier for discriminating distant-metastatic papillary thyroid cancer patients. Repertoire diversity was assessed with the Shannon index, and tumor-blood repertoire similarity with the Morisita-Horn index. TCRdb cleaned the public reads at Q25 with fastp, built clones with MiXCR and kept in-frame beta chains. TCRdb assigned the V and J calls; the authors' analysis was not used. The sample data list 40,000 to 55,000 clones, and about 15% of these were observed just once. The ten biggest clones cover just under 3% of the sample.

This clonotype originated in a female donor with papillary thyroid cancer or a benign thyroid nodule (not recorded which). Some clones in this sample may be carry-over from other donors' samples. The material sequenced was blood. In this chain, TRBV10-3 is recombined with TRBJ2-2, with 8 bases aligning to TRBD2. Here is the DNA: TGTGCCATCAGACAGGGACTAGACTCCACCGGGGAGCTGTTTTTT. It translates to CAIRQGLDSTGELFF.